A single sample gave rise to the 21 T cell receptor beta chains below, sequenced in a study of shared clonotypes between healthy human individuals (dated by TCRdb to about 2020). Library prep was done by the immunoSEQ multiplex PCR assay. Not all clones reach the TCRdb copy of this immuneACCESS table, which keeps in-frame sequences only. Checked studies attribute under half of the gap to unresolved V genes and leave the rest unexplained. The sample table contains 980,000 or so clones; only one count was recorded for over 75% of them. Roughly 1.5% of the sample is held by the ten biggest clonotypes. Material for sequencing was memory CD4+ T cells sorted from blood. Read against the paper, the sample's cell subset or site label means: CD45RA-negative fraction. The receptors originated from a man aged 18 to 35 in good health.

The chain employs TRBV30 and TRBJ1-4; 8 bases fit TRBD1. This CDR3 is built from 14 residues. Germline loops: CDR1 GTSNPN, CDR2 SVGIG (reference sequence). V lost 6 bases and J lost 8; bases outside the gene matches: 11. In DNA form, the CDR3 reads TGTGCCTGTACTACAGGGGGTAAAAGGGAAAAACTGTTTTTT. Translated, it gives CACTTGGKREKLFF.

The J gene is TRBJ1-1, the V gene TRBV10-3, with 8 bases identical to TRBD1. The CDR3 loop spans 14 amino acids. CDR1 and CDR2 (germline): ENHRY, SYGVKD. With V trimmed by 6 bases and J by 4 bases, 7 bases remained unmatched. The CDR3 region is CAISRQGSITEAFF. CDR3 bases: TGTGCCATCAGCCGACAGGGGAGCATCACTGAAGCTTTCTTT.

This clone appeared a single time. V gene TRBV10-3 combines with J gene TRBJ1-5; tentatively, D is TRBD1 (6 bases). The CDR3 is 14 residues long. V lost 4 bases to trimming and J lost 3 bases, with 10 bases between them. The V gene's germline CDR1 is ENHRY and CDR2 SYGVKD. Here the CDR3 DNA reads TGTGCCATCAGTGTACAGGGCAACAATCAGCCCCAGCATTTT. Amino acid sequence: CAISVQGNNQPQHF.

This clone was seen a single time. This sequence joins TRBV5-6 and TRBJ1-1, with D uncertain. V lost 4 bases and J 1 base, leaving 11 bases between the germline ends. CDR1 is SGHDT and CDR2 is YYEEEE in the germline V gene. This CDR3 contains 14 residues. The CDR3 protein is CASSLLQRNTEAFF. As DNA, the CDR3 is TGTGCCAGCAGCCTATTACAACGGAACACTGAAGCTTTCTTT. Supplemented by reference TRBV5-6 and TRBJ1-1, the full variable domain reads DAGVTQSPTHLIKTRGQQVTLRCSPKSGHDTVSWYQQALGQGPQFIFQYYEEEERQRGNFPDRFSGHQFPNYSSELNVNALLLGDSALYLCASSLLQRNTEAFFGQGTRLTVV.

CDR3 sequence (DNA): TGCGCCAGCAGCCAAGTTGGGAGGGAGGTCTACAATGAGCAGTTCTTC. Its translation: CASSQVGREVYNEQFF. J is TRBJ2-1 and V is TRBV4-1, with TRBD2 matching 7 bases. V shed 1 base, J shed 3 bases, and the junction held 6 bases outside the gene matches. The CDR3 has 16 residues. CDR1 and CDR2 from the germline V gene are MGHRA and YSYEKL.

The chain couples TRBV6-5 to TRBJ2-3, with 10 positions matching TRBD2. V shed 5 bases, J shed 3 bases, and the junction held 2 bases outside the gene matches. This CDR3 has 14 amino acids. From germline, CDR1 is MNHEY and CDR2 SVGAGI. The CDR3 protein is CASSMTSGTDTQYF. In DNA, the CDR3 is TGTGCCAGCAGTATGACTAGCGGGACAGATACGCAGTATTTT.

The chain employs TRBV30 and TRBJ1-1; D not resolved. Germline assignment: CDR1 GTSNPN and CDR2 SVGIG (reference sequence). CDR3 length equals 13 residues. Trimming shortened V by 0 bases and J by 3 bases, and 8 bases separated the two germline ends. The CDR3 loop reads CAWSVEVHTEAFF. CDR3 bases: TGTGCCTGGAGTGTCGAGGTTCACACTGAAGCTTTCTTT. The full variable domain, with the rest looked up from reference TRBV30 and TRBJ1-1, is SQTIHQWPATLVQPVGSPLSLECTVEGTSNPNLYWYRQAAGRGLQLLFYSVGIGQISSEVPQNLSASRPQDRQFILSSKKLLLSDSGFYLCAWSVEVHTEAFFGQGTRLTVV.

The chain carries TRBV5-6 and TRBJ2-7, with 8 bases matching TRBD2. Germline values: CDR1 SGHDT, CDR2 YYEEEE. The CDR3 consists of 14 residues. V trimming: 2 bases; J trimming: 3 bases; junction bases outside the gene matches: 4. In DNA, the CDR3 is TGTGCCAGCAGCTTCGGAGCGGGAGTCTACGAGCAGTACTTC. Protein sequence: CASSFGAGVYEQYF.

V usage is TRBV7-2 and J usage is TRBJ2-2, with D tentatively TRBD2 (5 bases). The CDR3 is made up of 15 amino acids. V was cut by 7 bases and J by 2 bases, with 14 bases left in between. In germline, CDR1 is SGHTA, CDR2 FQGNSA. CDR3 bases: TGTGCCAGCACCCCTAGCAGTCTTAACACCGGGGAGCTGTTTTTT. Its translation: CASTPSSLNTGELFF.

The chain uses TRBV29-1 and TRBJ2-7; tentatively, D is TRBD2 (6 bases). Germline CDR1 is SQVTM and CDR2 is ANQGSEA. This CDR3 comprises 14 residues. Deletions cut 5 bases from V and 0 bases from J, with 14 bases between. CDR3 amino acids: CSVKRDGSSYEQYF. The DNA for the CDR3 is TGCAGCGTTAAAAGGGACGGGAGCTCCTACGAGCAGTACTTC.

CDR3 nucleotides: TGTGCCAGCAGTTATAGGGGAGGCGCCGGGGAGCTGTTTTTT. Its protein is CASSYRGGAGELFF. V usage is TRBV6-5 and J usage is TRBJ2-2; possibly TRBD2 for D (6 bases). Trimming took off 3 bases at V and 6 bases at J, with 11 bases between the two ends. The CDR3 is 14 residues long. The germline gives CDR1 MNHEY, CDR2 SVGAGI.

The V call is TRBV6-1, the J call TRBJ1-6, with TRBD1 matching 7 bases. This CDR3 is built from 13 residues. Germline V gene data show CDR1 as MNHNS and CDR2 as SASEGT. Trimming cost V 6 bases and J 7 bases; bases outside gene matches: 3. DNA of the CDR3: TGTGCCAGCAGCGGGACAGTAAATTCACCCCTCCACTTT. This sequence encodes CASSGTVNSPLHF.

The chain recombines TRBV10-1 with TRBJ2-2; 9 bases are shared with TRBD1. The CDR3 loop spans 15 amino acids. Germline lookup yields CDR1 WNHNN and CDR2 SYGVQD (reference sequence). V lost 5 bases, J lost 3 bases, and 4 bases stayed unmatched. As DNA, the CDR3 is TGCGCCAGCAGTACGGGACAGGGCGACACCGGGGAGCTGTTTTTT. Residues: CASSTGQGDTGELFF.

The genes are TRBV30 and TRBJ2-3, with TRBD2 matching 10 bases. Germline V lookup: CDR1 GTSNPN, CDR2 SVGIG (reference sequence). The junction had 7 bases not matched to a gene; V was cut back by 0 bases and J by 4 bases. CDR3 length equals 16 residues. The CDR3 bases are TGTGCCTGGAGTGTGAAGAGCGGGGGGGCCCCAGATACGCAGTATTTT. Residues: CAWSVKSGGAPDTQYF.

The rearrangement joins TRBV7-2 to TRBJ2-1; unclear D gene. Germline lookup yields CDR1 SGHTA and CDR2 FQGNSA. The CDR3 is 16 residues long. The V and J ends lost 5 bases and 0 bases respectively, with 14 bases between them. CDR3 loop: CASSDQAMSSYNEQFF. DNA for the CDR3: TGTGCCAGCAGCGACCAGGCGATGAGCTCCTACAATGAGCAGTTCTTC. The whole variable domain, remainder taken from reference TRBV7-2 and TRBJ2-1, is GAGVSQSPSNKVTEKGKDVELRCDPISGHTALYWYRQSLGQGLEFLIYFQGNSAPDKSGLPSDRFSAERTGGSVSTLTIQRTQQEDSAVYLCASSDQAMSSYNEQFFGPGTRLTVL.

The V gene is TRBV12-5, the J gene TRBJ2-3; D is ambiguous. CDR1 is LGHNT and CDR2 is FRNRAP in the germline V gene. CDR3 size: 14 residues. Trimming pared 6 bases from V and 4 bases from J, leaving 14 bases between. CDR3 nucleotides: TGTGCTAGTGGCCGGCGAACTTGGGCAGATACGCAGTATTTT. Protein sequence: CASGRRTWADTQYF.

A word on this clone: The sample holds other DNA sequences that translate to the same CDR3. This chain connects TRBV5-1 to TRBJ1-1, with no clear D. The ends were cut back, 0 bases at V and 1 base at J, with 7 bases in the middle. Germline assignment: CDR1 SGHRS and CDR2 YFSETQ. CDR3 size: 14 residues. The CDR3 reads CASSLGPGNTEAFF. In nucleotides, the CDR3 is TGCGCCAGCAGCTTGGGCCCCGGGAACACTGAAGCTTTCTTT.

The V gene is TRBV5-1, the J gene TRBJ1-1, with unresolved D. CDR3 length: 13 residues. The V end lost 4 bases, the J end lost 4 bases, and 11 bases lay between the germline ends. From germline, CDR1 is SGHRS and CDR2 YFSETQ. CDR3 coding DNA: TGCGCCAGCAGCCAAACGAGAGCCACTGAAGCTTTCTTT. Translating gives CASSQTRATEAFF.

A word on this clone: Other nucleotide sequences from this sample produce the same CDR3. This rearrangement joins TRBV6-6 to TRBJ1-4, with TRBD1 matching over 7 bases. With 5 bases clipped from V and 8 bases from J, the junction kept 8 bases outside the gene matches. Looked up from germline, CDR1 is MNHNY and CDR2 is SVGAGI (reference sequence). The CDR3 is 14 amino acids. The DNA for the CDR3 is TGTGCCAGCAGTCCCGGGACAGTAAACGAAAAACTGTTTTTT. Translating it yields CASSPGTVNEKLFF.

The chain's CDR3 is CASKEQNSGANVLTF. The DNA for the CDR3 is TGTGCCAGCAAGGAACAGAACTCTGGGGCCAACGTCCTGACTTTC. J is TRBJ2-6 and V is TRBV2; D is unresolved. The germline V gene encodes CDR1 SNHLY and CDR2 FYNNEI. CDR3 length equals 15 residues. The V gene lost 7 bases and the J gene lost 0 bases, with 10 bases spanning the gap.

The chain uses TRBV15 and TRBJ1-4; the D is unclear. V lost 5 bases, J lost 2 bases, and 12 bases lay in between. This CDR3 is built from 15 residues. The germline gives CDR1 LNHNV, CDR2 YYDKDF (reference sequence). CDR3 DNA: TGTGCCACCAGCCCCCGGGCGGGGACTAATGAAAAACTGTTTTTT. This encodes CATSPRAGTNEKLFF.